The 5 T cell receptor beta chains given below trace back to one sample, sequenced in a study of neoadjuvant anti-PD-1 for oral cavity cancer. Regarding time point: after neoadjuvant nivolumab, at surgical resection. Method: immunoSEQ multiplex PCR; TCRdb's copy keeps in-frame clones and lacks some. The data show 40,000 or so clones, 35% to 40% seen once. The sequences come from tumor tissue, collected after nivolumab (anti-PD-1) treatment. These receptors all come from a person aged 40 to 85 with oral cavity squamous cell carcinoma.

There are a few counts of this clone. The J gene is TRBJ1-1, the V gene TRBV7-9, with TRBD1 as a possible D gene (6 bases). The CDR3 runs 15 residues. Germline V gene sequence: CDR1 SEHNR, CDR2 FQNEAQ (reference sequence). The germline V and J ends were trimmed by 4 bases and 1 base, with 13 bases remaining between them. The CDR3 is CASSSTGLRNTEAFF. CDR3 sequence (DNA): TGTGCCAGCAGCTCAACAGGGCTCAGGAACACTGAAGCTTTCTTT.

The rearrangement links TRBV7-3 to TRBJ1-2; TRBD1 might be the D (5 bases). CDR3 size: 13 residues. Looked up from germline, CDR1 is SGHTA and CDR2 is FQGTGA. V lost 5 bases, J lost 2 bases, and 9 bases lay in between. The CDR3 sequence is CASSKDTNYGYTF. DNA of the CDR3: TGTGCCAGCAGCAAGGACACAAACTATGGCTACACCTTC. The full variable domain, in which reference TRBV7-3 and TRBJ1-2 provide the parts outside the CDR3, is GAGVSQTPSNKVTEKGKYVELRCDPISGHTALYWYRQSLGQGPEFLIYFQGTGAADDSGLPNDRFFAVRPEGSVSTLKIQRTERGDSAVYLCASSKDTNYGYTFGSGTRLTVV.

The V call is TRBV14, the J call TRBJ2-3; TRBD1 might be the D (5 bases). Germline V gene lookup returns CDR1 SGHDN and CDR2 FVKESK. The V end was cut by 1 base, the J end by 7 bases, with 15 bases between. The CDR3 totals 15 residues. The CDR3 region has the DNA TGTGCCAGCAGCCAAGTTCGGACACTCCGAAATACGCAGTATTTT. Translation: CASSQVRTLRNTQYF.

The V call is TRBV5-3, the J call TRBJ2-2; D remains unclear. TRBV5-3 belongs to the ORF category, with a function that is uncertain. The CDR3 length is 14 residues. Trimming pared 5 bases from V and 1 base from J, leaving 9 bases between. The CDR3 loop is CARRTRQNTGELFF. CDR3 coding DNA: TGTGCCAGAAGGACCCGACAGAACACCGGGGAGCTGTTTTTT.

This clone was observed a few times. The J gene is TRBJ2-4, the V gene TRBV4-2, with D perhaps TRBD1 or TRBD2 (6 bases each). Between the trimmed V and J ends, which lost 0 bases and 4 bases, there was a span of 13 bases. CDR3 length: 16 amino acids. Germline CDR1 LGHNA, CDR2 YNFKEQ. CDR3 bases: TGTGCCAGCAGCCAAGATCTAGGGGGGCCAAAAAACATTCAGTACTTC. Its protein product is CASSQDLGGPKNIQYF.